This T cell receptor beta chain was recovered during a study of tumor-infiltrating lymphocytes in primary liver carcinoma. Study background: Men as well as women, aged 30 to 69 years, made up the patients. Whole-study findings and limits: Between tumor regions, pairs overlapped more than tumor-adjacent and tumor-blood pairs did.

Germline-derived CDR1 and CDR2 are MRHNA and SNTAGT. This CDR3 comprises 16 residues. For each extraction, RNA and DNA were obtained together from approximately 20-30 mg of unsorted bulk tissue. Making TCR beta cDNA involved around 500 ng total RNA and a constant-region primer. A slightly modified ARM-PCR protocol with three nested multiplex PCR rounds produced these TCR beta libraries. TRBV1-TRBV30 forward primers paired with a C-beta reverse primer were used in the first two PCR rounds, which ran 9 to 10 cycles each. TCRdb itself ran the multiplex PCR reads through MiXCR, one entry per CDR3 protein. The profile shows 95,000 to 150,000 distinct CDR3 sequences, around 70% of them singletons. Remarks on this clonotype: Its antigen is not known. One end of the junction does not line up with germline, which may come from a read error.

This TCR was sampled from a woman aged 55 to 70 with primary liver carcinoma and hepatitis B virus infection. Specimen: tumor-adjacent normal liver tissue. The chain links TRBV6-4 to TRBJ2-3, with D tentatively TRBD2 (5 bases). The CDR3 region is CDSSDVAGGSTDTQYF. CDR3 bases: TGTGACAGCAGTGACGTAGCTGGAGGATCCACAGATACGCAGTATTTT.